This T cell receptor (beta chain) was retrieved from a study of T cell repertoires in cytomegalovirus infection. Looking at the study overall: As its CMV epitopes, the study selected recently identified HLA-C-restricted and well-studied HLA-B-restricted targets. From public TCR beta signatures came an indication of both CMV infection and matching HLA type. Study-level results: Pooled public TCR beta family frequency picked out CMV carriers with the relevant HLA. Predominance within the ex vivo response was attributable to HLA-C-restricted CMV-specific TCR beta clonotypes.

This clonotype showed up just a few times. Its specificity is unknown. TCRdb reprocessed the reads via MiXCR and lists one record per CDR3 protein. The table has a few hundred thousand distinct CDR3 sequences, approximately 40% seen once. The CDR3 has 14 residues. Trimming pared 4 bases from V and 5 bases from J, leaving 14 bases between. CDR1 is ENHRY and CDR2 is SYGVKD in the germline V gene. The sample was cultured PBMCs, taken from culture after CMV antigen stimulation. The source is a human donor in good health (CMV status not recorded). Some clones in this sample may be carry-over from other donors' samples. The J gene is TRBJ2-5, the V gene TRBV10-3, with D perhaps matching TRBD2 (5 bases). The CDR3 loop reads CAISASTREETQYF. Here the CDR3 DNA reads TGTGCCATCAGTGCCTCTACTAGGGAGGAGACCCAGTACTTC.